The source of this TCR beta chain is a study of CD8+ T cells in alopecia areata. CDR1 is SGHRS, CDR2 YFSETQ, per germline. J gave up 6 bases and V 5 bases, and 6 bases lay outside the gene matches. The CDR3 is made up of 15 amino acids. Extracted RNA was reverse transcribed into cDNA, the sequencing template. Assay: immunoSEQ multiplex PCR; the TCRdb copy retains only in-frame clones and omits some. The sample has 200,000 to 250,000 clones, around 62% seen once. The receptor's source is a human donor with alopecia areata. This specimen was CD4+ T cells sorted from blood, taken at week 0. The J gene is TRBJ2-1, the V gene TRBV5-1, with TRBD1 identical over 12 bases. CDR3 loop: CASRFRDRGPNEQFF. The CDR3 bases are TGCGCCAGCAGATTCCGGGACAGGGGGCCCAATGAGCAGTTCTTC.